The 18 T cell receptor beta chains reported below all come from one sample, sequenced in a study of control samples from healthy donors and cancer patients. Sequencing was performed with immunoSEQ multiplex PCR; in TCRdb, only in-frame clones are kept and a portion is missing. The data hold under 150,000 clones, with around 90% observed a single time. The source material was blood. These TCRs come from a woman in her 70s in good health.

In DNA form, the CDR3 reads TGTGCCAGCAGCTCCGTGGGGCGGGAATACAATGAGCAGTTCTTC. It translates to CASSSVGREYNEQFF. The rearrangement links TRBV7-3 to TRBJ2-1; D may be TRBD2 (6 bases). The ends were cut back, 4 bases at V and 4 bases at J, with 14 bases in the middle. The CDR3 is 15 residues long. Germline-derived CDR1 and CDR2 are SGHTA and FQGTGA.

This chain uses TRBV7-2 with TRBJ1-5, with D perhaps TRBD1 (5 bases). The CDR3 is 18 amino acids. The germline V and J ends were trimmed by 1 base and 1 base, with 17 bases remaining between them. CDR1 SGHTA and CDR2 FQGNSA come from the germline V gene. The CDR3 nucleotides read TGTGCCAGCAGCTTAGGATGGAAGGGATGGGGGAGCAATCAGCCCCAGCATTTT. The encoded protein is CASSLGWKGWGSNQPQHF. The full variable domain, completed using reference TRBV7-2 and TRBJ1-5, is GAGVSQSPSNKVTEKGKDVELRCDPISGHTALYWYRQSLGQGLEFLIYFQGNSAPDKSGLPSDRFSAERTGGSVSTLTIQRTQQEDSAVYLCASSLGWKGWGSNQPQHFGDGTRLSIL.

The CDR3 spells CAKDNVRGEQYF. CDR3 nucleotide sequence: TGTGCCAAGGACAACGTGAGGGGCGAGCAGTACTTC. The V call is TRBV10-3, the J call TRBJ2-7, with D perhaps matching TRBD1 or TRBD2 (5 bases each). V gave up 10 bases and J gave up 6 bases, with 16 bases separating them. The germline V gene has CDR1 ENHRY and CDR2 SYGVKD. The CDR3 is made up of 12 amino acids.

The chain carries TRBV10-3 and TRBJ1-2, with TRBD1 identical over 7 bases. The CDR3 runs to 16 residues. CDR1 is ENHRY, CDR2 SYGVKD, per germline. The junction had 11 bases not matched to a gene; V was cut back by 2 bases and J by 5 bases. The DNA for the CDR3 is TGTGCCATCAGTGAGCAGACCAGGGGGGCGAGGTATGGCTACACCTTC. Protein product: CAISEQTRGARYGYTF.

The CDR3: CASRQGYNEQFF. The DNA of the CDR3 is TGTGCCAGCAGACAGGGGTACAATGAGCAGTTCTTC. The rearrangement uses TRBV11-1 and TRBJ2-1, with 7 bases lining up with TRBD1. From germline, CDR1 is SGHAT and CDR2 FQDESV (reference sequence). V lost 6 bases to trimming and J lost 4 bases; unmatched junction nucleotides: 0. This CDR3 is 12 amino acids long.

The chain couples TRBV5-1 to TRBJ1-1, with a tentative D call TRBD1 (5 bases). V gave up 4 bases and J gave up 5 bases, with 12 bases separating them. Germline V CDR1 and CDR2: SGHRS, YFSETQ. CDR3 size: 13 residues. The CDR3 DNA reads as TGCGCCAGCAGCCCGGGCCAGGGAACTGAAGCTTTCTTT. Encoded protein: CASSPGQGTEAFF.

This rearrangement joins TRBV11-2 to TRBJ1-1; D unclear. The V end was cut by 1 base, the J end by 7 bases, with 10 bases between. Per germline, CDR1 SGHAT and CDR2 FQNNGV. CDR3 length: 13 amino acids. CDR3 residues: CASSLGAVDEAFF. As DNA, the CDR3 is TGTGCCAGCAGCTTAGGAGCCGTTGATGAAGCTTTCTTT.

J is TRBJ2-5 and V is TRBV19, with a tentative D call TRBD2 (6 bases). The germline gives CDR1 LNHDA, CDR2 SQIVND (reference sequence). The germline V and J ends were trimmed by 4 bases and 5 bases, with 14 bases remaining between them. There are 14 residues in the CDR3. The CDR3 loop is CASSRRARVETQYF. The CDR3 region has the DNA TGTGCCAGTAGTAGGAGGGCCCGGGTGGAGACCCAGTACTTC.

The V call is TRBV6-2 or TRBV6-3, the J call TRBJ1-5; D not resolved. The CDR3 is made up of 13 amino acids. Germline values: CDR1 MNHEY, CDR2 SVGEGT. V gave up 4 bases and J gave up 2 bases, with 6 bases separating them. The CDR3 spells CASSSRGNQPQHF. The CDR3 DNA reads TGTGCCAGCAGTTCCCGGGGCAATCAGCCCCAGCATTTT.

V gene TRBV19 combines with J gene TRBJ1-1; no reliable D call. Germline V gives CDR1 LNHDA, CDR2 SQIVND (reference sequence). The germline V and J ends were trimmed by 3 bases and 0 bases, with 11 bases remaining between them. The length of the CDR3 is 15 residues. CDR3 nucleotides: TGTGCCAGTAGTATTAGCGAGTTCATGAACACTGAAGCTTTCTTT. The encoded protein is CASSISEFMNTEAFF.

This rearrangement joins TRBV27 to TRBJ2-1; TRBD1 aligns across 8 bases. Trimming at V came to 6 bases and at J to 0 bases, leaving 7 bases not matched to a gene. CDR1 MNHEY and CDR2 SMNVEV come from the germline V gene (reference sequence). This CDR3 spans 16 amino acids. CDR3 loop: CASRPQGAVSYNEQFF. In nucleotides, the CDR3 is TGTGCCAGCAGACCCCAGGGGGCGGTCTCCTACAATGAGCAGTTCTTC.

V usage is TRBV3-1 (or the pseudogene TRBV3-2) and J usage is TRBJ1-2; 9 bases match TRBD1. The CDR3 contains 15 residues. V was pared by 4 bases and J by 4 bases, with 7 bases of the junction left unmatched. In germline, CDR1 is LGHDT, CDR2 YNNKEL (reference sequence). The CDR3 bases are TGTGCCAGCAGCCGCGGACAGGGACAGGGCTATGGCTACACCTTC. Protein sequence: CASSRGQGQGYGYTF.

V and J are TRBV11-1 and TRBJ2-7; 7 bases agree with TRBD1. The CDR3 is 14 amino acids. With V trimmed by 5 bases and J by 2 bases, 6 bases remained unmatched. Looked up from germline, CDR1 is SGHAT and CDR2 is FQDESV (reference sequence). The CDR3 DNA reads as TGTGCCAGCAGCGTCGGACAGGCCACCTACGAGCAGTACTTC. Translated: CASSVGQATYEQYF.

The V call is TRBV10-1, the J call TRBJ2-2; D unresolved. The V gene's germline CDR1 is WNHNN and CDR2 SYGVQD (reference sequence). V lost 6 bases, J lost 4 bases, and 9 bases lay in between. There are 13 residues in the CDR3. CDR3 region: CASRSSSTGELFF. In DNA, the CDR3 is TGCGCCAGCAGAAGCAGCAGCACCGGGGAGCTGTTTTTT.

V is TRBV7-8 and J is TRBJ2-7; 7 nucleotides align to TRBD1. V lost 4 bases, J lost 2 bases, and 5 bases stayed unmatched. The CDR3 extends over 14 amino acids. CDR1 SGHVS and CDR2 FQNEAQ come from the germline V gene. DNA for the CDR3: TGTGCCAGCAGCTCAACAACAGGGGCCTACGAGCAGTACTTC. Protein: CASSSTTGAYEQYF.

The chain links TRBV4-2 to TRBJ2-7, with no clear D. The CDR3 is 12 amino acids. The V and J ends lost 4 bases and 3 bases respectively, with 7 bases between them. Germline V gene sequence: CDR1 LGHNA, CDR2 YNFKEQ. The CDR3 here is CASSPLGYEQYF. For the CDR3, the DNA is TGTGCCAGCAGCCCGCTAGGCTACGAGCAGTACTTC.

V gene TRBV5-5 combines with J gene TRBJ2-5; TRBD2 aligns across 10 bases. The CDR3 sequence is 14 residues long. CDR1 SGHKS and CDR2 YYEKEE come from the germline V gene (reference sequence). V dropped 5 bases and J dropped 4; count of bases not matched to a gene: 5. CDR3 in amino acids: CASRSSGGPETQYF. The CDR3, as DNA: TGTGCCAGCAGGAGTAGCGGGGGGCCAGAGACCCAGTACTTC.

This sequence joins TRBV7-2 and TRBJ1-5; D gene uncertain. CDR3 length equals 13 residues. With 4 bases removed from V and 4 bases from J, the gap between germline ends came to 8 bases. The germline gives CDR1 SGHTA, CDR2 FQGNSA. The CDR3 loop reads CASSWSANQPQHF. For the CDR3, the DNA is TGTGCCAGCAGCTGGAGCGCAAATCAGCCCCAGCATTTT.